One sample yielded the 10 T cell receptor beta chains listed below, sequenced in a study of spatial heterogeneity in lung cancer. Stated time point: sample taken at primary tumor resection. TCRdb analysed the 5' RACE reads with MiXCR anew, one entry per CDR3 protein. The table shows about 23,000 distinct CDR3 sequences, with approximately 4.6% occurring only once. The material was PBMCs, obtained at surgery. The origin of the receptors is a male donor with early-stage non-small cell lung cancer.

The chain has TRBV5-4 and TRBJ1-6, with 7 bases matching TRBD1. The V gene's germline CDR1 is SGHNT and CDR2 YYREEE (reference sequence). This CDR3 region has 13 residues. Germline trimming cut 0 bases from V and 9 bases from J; bases unmatched to any gene: 0. The CDR3 loop is CASSLDRGSPLHF. For the CDR3, the DNA is TGTGCCAGCAGCTTGGACAGGGGTTCACCCCTCCACTTT.

This clonotype was seen many times. The rearrangement uses TRBV12-3 or TRBV12-4 and TRBJ2-6, with a possible D match to TRBD1 (5 bases). Deletions cut 7 bases from V and 1 base from J, with 8 bases between. The CDR3 is 14 residues long. The chain's CDR3 is CASNAGSGANVLTF. The CDR3 DNA reads TGTGCCAGCAATGCAGGGTCTGGGGCCAACGTCCTGACTTTC.

In its sample, this clonotype was seen many times. This chain connects TRBV6-5 to TRBJ2-7, with D uncertain. V was pared by 0 bases and J by 0 bases, with 6 bases between. The length of the CDR3 is 14 residues. CDR1 is MNHEY, CDR2 SVGAGI, per germline. The CDR3 reads CASSYSWDSYEQYF. DNA of the CDR3: TGTGCCAGCAGTTACTCTTGGGACTCCTACGAGCAGTACTTC.

This clonotype was counted ten times or more. The chain is built from TRBV6-5 and TRBJ1-4, with 7 bases that match TRBD1. With V trimmed by 5 bases and J by 7 bases, 7 bases remained unmatched. The V gene's germline CDR1 is MNHEY and CDR2 SVGAGI. The length of the CDR3 is 14 residues. The CDR3 loop is CASSPRTGTEKLFF. The CDR3 DNA reads TGTGCCAGCAGTCCGCGGACAGGAACTGAAAAACTGTTTTTT.

This clonotype was counted between two and nine times. The chain recombines TRBV11-2 with TRBJ2-7; 10 bases line up with TRBD1. This CDR3 contains 16 residues. V lost 4 bases to trimming and J lost 3 bases; unmatched junction nucleotides: 9. From germline, CDR1 is SGHAT and CDR2 FQNNGV. CDR3 protein: CASSSNNRDRGYEQYF. DNA for the CDR3: TGTGCCAGCAGCTCAAATAACCGGGACAGGGGCTACGAGCAGTACTTC.

This clonotype showed up many times. The chain carries TRBV5-1 and TRBJ2-2, with D perhaps TRBD2 (5 bases). Germline CDR1 reads SGHRS; CDR2 reads YFSETQ. V was trimmed by 2 bases and J by 5 bases, leaving 7 bases between them. CDR3 length: 13 residues. CDR3 sequence: CASSFGETGELFF. In nucleotides, the CDR3 is TGCGCCAGCAGCTTCGGGGAGACCGGGGAGCTGTTTTTT.

Of note for this clonotype: It may be a read error: a sequence one base away is much more abundant. This CDR3 fails to terminate in the conserved phenylalanine or tryptophan, so it likely reflects a read error. This sequence joins TRBV6-5 and TRBJ1-1; no firm D call. Germline loops: CDR1 MNHEY, CDR2 SVGAGI. Trimming shortened V by 4 bases and J by 2 bases, and 8 bases separated the two germline ends. The CDR3 covers 13 residues. The CDR3 reads CASSSTSNTEAFL. The CDR3 region has the DNA TGTGCCAGCAGTTCGACAAGCAACACTGAAGCTTTCCTT.

There are many counts of this clonotype. The chain employs TRBV7-2 and TRBJ2-5, with D hard to call. CDR1 and CDR2 (germline): SGHTA, FQGNSA. The CDR3 spans 13 residues. Trimming removed 5 bases at V and 5 bases at J, with 12 bases between. The DNA for the CDR3 is TGTGCCAGCAGCCTCCGGTTGGGTGAGACCCAGTACTTC. Its translation is CASSLRLGETQYF.

This chain links TRBV24-1 with TRBJ2-3; D ambiguous. Trimming took 9 bases from V and 8 from J, leaving 17 bases between them. Germline V gene sequence: CDR1 KGHDR, CDR2 SFDVKD. This CDR3 has 13 residues. In nucleotides, the CDR3 is TGTGCCACCGGAGTCCCGGGTCTCGCTACGCAGTATTTT. The encoded protein is CATGVPGLATQYF.

This clonotype appeared many times. The V gene is TRBV20-1, the J gene TRBJ1-3; D may be TRBD1 (5 bases). The CDR3 length is 15 residues. In germline, CDR1 is DFQATT, CDR2 SNEGSKA (reference sequence). Trimming removed 1 base at V and 4 bases at J, with 14 bases between. For the CDR3, the DNA is TGCAGTGCTAGAGCGGGGGAGGCAGCAGGAAACACCATATATTTT. Its translation is CSARAGEAAGNTIYF.